This T cell receptor (beta chain) was captured in a study of blood T cell repertoires in COVID-19. Across the whole study: The cDNA or gDNA used as material had been derived from T cells, B-cell-depleted T cells, or PBMCs.

As originally analysed: From reference gene primer amplification, estimates of nucleated cell counts were derived. The method was immunoSEQ multiplex PCR; TCRdb's version includes in-frame clones alone and lacks a portion of them. The DNA was the basis for D and trimming; V, J and clone size are from that table. The sample yields approximately 300,000 clones, around nine tenths seen once. The V gene end was trimmed by 0 bases and the J gene end by 7 bases; junction bases not matched to a gene: 7. The CDR3 sequence is 16 residues long. The germline CDR1 and CDR2 sequences are SQVTM and ANQGSEA. The chain combines TRBV29-1 with TRBJ2-1; TRBD2 matches at 12 bases. The sequence came from a woman between 45 and 65 years old with active or convalescent COVID-19. The material sequenced was peripheral blood. The CDR3 sequence is CSVEDSTSGSMNEQFF. The CDR3 DNA is TGCAGCGTTGAAGATTCGACTAGCGGGAGTATGAATGAGCAGTTCTTC.